Following are 32 T cell receptor beta chains from one sample sequenced in a study of cytomegalovirus exposure and HLA in healthy donors. In the PCR, 60 Vbeta and 13 Jbeta primers were used. Sequenced by immunoSEQ multiplex PCR; TCRdb stores in-frame clones only, minus some. There are some 100,000 clones in the sample; 60% to 75% occur only once, and around 3.1% lies in the top ten. The sequenced material came from PBMCs. These receptors all come from a female donor in good health and CMV-seropositive.

The chain joins TRBV28 to TRBJ2-5, with 10 bases matching TRBD2. The CDR3 is 19 residues long. Germline assignment: CDR1 MDHEN and CDR2 SYDVKM. V dropped 4 bases and J dropped 2; count of bases not matched to a gene: 16. DNA for the CDR3: TGTGCCAGCAGTTACCTAGGACTAGCGGCTCTCGGAGGACAAGAGACCCAGTACTTC. Its protein is CASSYLGLAALGGQETQYF.

The V and J genes are TRBV7-2 and TRBJ1-3; D may be TRBD1 (6 bases). The CDR3 covers 15 residues. Per germline, CDR1 SGHTA and CDR2 FQGNSA. The V end was cut by 5 bases, the J end by 0 bases, with 11 bases between. The CDR3 region is CASSLGHSSGNTIYF. The CDR3 bases are TGTGCCAGCAGCCTGGGACATAGCTCTGGAAACACCATATATTTT.

This clone was seen only once. The gene calls are TRBV5-1 and TRBJ1-1, with D possibly being TRBD1 (5 bases). CDR1 is SGHRS, CDR2 YFSETQ, per germline. The V end was cut by 4 bases, the J end by 3 bases, with 13 bases between. The CDR3 is 14 amino acids. DNA for the CDR3: TGCGCCAGCAGCCTCTCCGGGGGTTACACTGAAGCTTTCTTT. Translated: CASSLSGGYTEAFF.

This chain joins TRBV28 and TRBJ2-1; 12 nucleotides align to TRBD1. The J segment lost 7 bases and the V segment lost 6 bases, leaving 7 bases of the junction unmatched. Per germline, CDR1 MDHEN and CDR2 SYDVKM. The CDR3 consists of 15 residues. CDR3 amino acids: CASRGQGAFGNEQFF. The CDR3 coding sequence is TGTGCCAGCAGGGGACAGGGGGCTTTTGGTAATGAGCAGTTCTTC.

The chain has TRBV29-1 and TRBJ1-2, with 7 bases lining up with TRBD1. There are 12 residues in the CDR3. Germline loops: CDR1 SQVTM, CDR2 ANQGSEA. The junction had 3 bases not matched to a gene; V was cut back by 5 bases and J by 3 bases. The CDR3 region has the DNA TGCAGCGTTAGACAGGGTGACTATGGCTACACCTTC. This gives the protein CSVRQGDYGYTF.

The rearrangement uses TRBV29-1 and TRBJ2-7; the match to TRBD1 covers 10 bases. With V trimmed by 8 bases and J by 3 bases, 4 bases remained unmatched. The CDR3 length is 12 residues. Germline CDR1 and CDR2: SQVTM and ANQGSEA. The CDR3 DNA sequence: TGCAGCACCAGGACAGGGGGCTACGAGCAGTACTTC. Translating gives CSTRTGGYEQYF.

This chain joins TRBV7-2 and TRBJ1-1; D is perhaps TRBD1 (6 bases). V was clipped by 5 bases and J by 1 base, with 20 bases between them. CDR1 is SGHTA, CDR2 FQGNSA, per germline. The CDR3 contains 17 residues. The CDR3 DNA reads as TGTGCCAGCAGCCGGGTGGTGGACAGTCAGGGGAACACTGAAGCTTTCTTT. Protein sequence: CASSRVVDSQGNTEAFF.

V and J are TRBV19 and TRBJ2-3; the D gene is possibly TRBD2 (5 bases). V shed 2 bases and J shed 3 bases, with 12 bases lying between them. The germline V gene encodes CDR1 LNHDA and CDR2 SQIVND (reference sequence). CDR3 length equals 15 residues. The CDR3 sequence: CASSINRAGTDTQYF. The CDR3 DNA follows: TGTGCCAGTAGTATAAATCGCGCGGGTACAGATACGCAGTATTTT. The variable domain in full, with the rest retrieved from reference TRBV19 and TRBJ2-3, is DGGITQSPKYLFRKEGQNVTLSCEQNLNHDAMYWYRQDPGQGLRLIYYSQIVNDFQKGDIAEGYSVSREKKESFPLTVTSAQKNPTAFYLCASSINRAGTDTQYFGPGTRLTVL.

The rearrangement uses TRBV7-3 and TRBJ1-2; the match to TRBD1 covers 7 bases. V lost 5 bases and J lost 3; bases outside the gene matches: 3. The CDR3 loop spans 13 amino acids. Germline V lookup: CDR1 SGHTA, CDR2 FQGTGA. CDR3 loop: CASSRGLDYGYTF. In DNA, the CDR3 is TGTGCCAGCAGCAGGGGGCTTGACTATGGCTACACCTTC.

The J gene is TRBJ2-7, the V gene TRBV6-1; 7 positions agree with TRBD1. The CDR3 contains 14 residues. The V and J ends lost 4 bases and 0 bases, in that order; junction bases with no gene match: 3. The germline V gene encodes CDR1 MNHNS and CDR2 SASEGT. The CDR3 reads CASSVGQSSYEQYF. The CDR3 DNA sequence: TGTGCCAGCAGTGTGGGACAGAGCTCCTACGAGCAGTACTTC.

This clone was found once. V usage is TRBV9 and J usage is TRBJ2-2; the D gene is possibly TRBD2 (6 bases). The CDR3 totals 14 residues. CDR1 is SGDLS, CDR2 YYNGEE, per germline. With 3 bases removed from V and 6 bases from J, the gap between germline ends came to 12 bases. The CDR3 loop is CASSAPRRAGELFF. The CDR3 DNA is TGTGCCAGCAGCGCCCCAAGGAGGGCCGGGGAGCTGTTTTTT. The full variable domain, with the rest looked up from reference TRBV9 and TRBJ2-2, is DSGVTQTPKHLITATGQRVTLRCSPRSGDLSVYWYQQSLDQGLQFLIQYYNGEERAKGNILERFSAQQFPDLHSELNLSSLELGDSALYFCASSAPRRAGELFFGEGSRLTVL.

V gene TRBV30 combines with J gene TRBJ1-2; unclear D gene. CDR1 GTSNPN and CDR2 SVGIG come from the germline V gene (reference sequence). The length of the CDR3 is 13 residues. V lost 3 bases and J 5 bases, leaving 13 bases between the germline ends. The CDR3 sequence is CAWSPAGQYGYTF. The CDR3 coding sequence is TGTGCCTGGAGCCCCGCGGGCCAGTATGGCTACACCTTC.

The chain combines TRBV10-3 with TRBJ1-3; 9 bases line up with TRBD1. This CDR3 comprises 16 residues. Germline V gene data show CDR1 as ENHRY and CDR2 as SYGVKD. The trim removed 4 bases at V and 2 bases at J, leaving 6 bases unmatched. The CDR3 coding sequence is TGTGCCATCAGTGGAATTAGACAGGGGGCTGGAAACACCATATATTTT. Protein: CAISGIRQGAGNTIYF.

This clone was seen a single time. This chain connects TRBV4-1 to TRBJ1-4; the match to TRBD1 covers 8 bases. CDR1 is MGHRA and CDR2 is YSYEKL in the germline V gene. The V segment lost 1 base and the J segment 8 bases; nucleotides outside the gene matches: 12. The CDR3 sequence is 17 residues long. The CDR3 spells CASSQAPGQVRREKLFF. As DNA, the CDR3 is TGCGCCAGCAGCCAAGCCCCGGGACAGGTACGGCGAGAAAAACTGTTTTTT.

The chain couples TRBV7-9 to TRBJ2-7; D is perhaps TRBD1 (5 bases). Germline assignment: CDR1 SEHNR and CDR2 FQNEAQ (reference sequence). V shed 1 base and J shed 4 bases, with 14 bases lying between them. This CDR3 has 15 residues. CDR3 coding DNA: TGTGCCAGCAGCTTAGAATCAGGGATTACGTACGAGCAGTACTTC. It yields the protein CASSLESGITYEQYF. Full variable domain (missing parts from reference TRBV7-9 and TRBJ2-7): DTGVSQNPRHKITKRGQNVTFRCDPISEHNRLYWYRQTLGQGPEFLTYFQNEAQLEKSRLLSDRFSAERPKGSFSTLEIQRTEQGDSAMYLCASSLESGITYEQYFGPGTRLTVT.

This clone was detected only a few times. The genes are TRBV6-6 and TRBJ1-2; maybe TRBD1 (6 bases). Germline assignment: CDR1 MNHNY and CDR2 SVGAGI (reference sequence). This CDR3 is 12 amino acids long. V gave up 8 bases and J gave up 7 bases, with 14 bases separating them. CDR3 nucleotides: TGTGCCAGCTCGGGGACACAGGCTGGCTACACCTTC. Its translation is CASSGTQAGYTF.

In this sample, this clone turned up a few times. The J gene is TRBJ2-3, the V gene TRBV7-8, with D possibly TRBD2 on 5 matching bases. V lost 3 bases and J lost 3, with 7 bases in between. The CDR3 contains 13 residues. Germline assignment: CDR1 SGHVS and CDR2 FQNEAQ. In DNA form, the CDR3 reads TGTGCCAGCAGCTTCGGGATGACAGATACGCAGTATTTT. Translating it yields CASSFGMTDTQYF.

This chain uses TRBV18 with TRBJ2-7, with D possibly TRBD1 on 5 matching bases. This CDR3 spans 14 amino acids. Looked up from germline, CDR1 is KGHSH and CDR2 is LQKENI. V was trimmed by 4 bases and J by 3 bases, leaving 13 bases between them. CDR3 residues: CASSHATQGYEQYF. In DNA form, the CDR3 reads TGTGCCAGCTCACACGCAACCCAGGGCTACGAGCAGTACTTC.

The chain employs TRBV2 and TRBJ2-6; TRBD2 agrees at 8 bases. Unmatched junction bases numbered 7, after V lost 6 bases and J lost 0 bases. This CDR3 contains 17 residues. Germline V gives CDR1 SNHLY, CDR2 FYNNEI. The DNA for the CDR3 is TGTGCCAGCAGATCGACTAGCGTCCTCTCTGGGGCCAACGTCCTGACTTTC. Translation: CASRSTSVLSGANVLTF. Combining the CDR3 with reference TRBV2 and TRBJ2-6 gives the whole variable domain EPEVTQTPSHQVTQMGQEVILRCVPISNHLYFYWYRQILGQKVEFLVSFYNNEISEKSEIFDDQFSVERPDGSNFTLKIRSTKLEDSAMYFCASRSTSVLSGANVLTFGAGSRLTVL.

The chain combines TRBV7-2 with TRBJ2-4, with D tentatively TRBD2 (5 bases). Trimming left V 4 bases short and J 6 bases short, with 16 bases between. Germline V gene sequence: CDR1 SGHTA, CDR2 FQGNSA. CDR3 length: 15 amino acids. The CDR3 DNA reads as TGTGCCAGCAGCTCTAGCCTGTCCGACGGAAACATTCAGTACTTC. Protein sequence: CASSSSLSDGNIQYF.

This chain joins TRBV7-8 and TRBJ2-5; D is possibly TRBD1 (6 bases). CDR1 is SGHVS, CDR2 FQNEAQ, per germline. Deletions cut 5 bases from V and 1 base from J, with 17 bases between. The CDR3 is 16 residues long. Written as DNA, the CDR3 is TGTGCCAGCAGCCCCCTAATGGGACACTCCCAAGAGACCCAGTACTTC. Translation gives CASSPLMGHSQETQYF.

This clone was counted between two and nine times. The V and J genes are TRBV21-1 and TRBJ2-5; the table's D call, TRBD2, was not checked against the DNA. TRBV21-1 is a documented pseudogene. The CDR3 has 15 residues. DNA of the CDR3: TGTGCCAGCAGCAGAGATAGCTCTCCCCAAGAGACCCAGTACTTC. Translation: CASSRDSSPQETQYF.

The CDR3 loop is CASSPLGQGKSSYNEQFF. In DNA, the CDR3 is TGCGCCAGCAGCCCTCTCGGACAGGGCAAAAGCTCCTACAATGAGCAGTTCTTC. The chain recombines TRBV4-1 with TRBJ2-1; 8 positions agree with TRBD1. Germline V gives CDR1 MGHRA, CDR2 YSYEKL. V shed 4 bases, J shed 0 bases, and the junction held 11 bases outside the gene matches. The CDR3 is 18 residues long.

V and J are TRBV5-6 and TRBJ1-5; D unresolved. Looked up from germline, CDR1 is SGHDT and CDR2 is YYEEEE. There are 16 residues in the CDR3. V lost 1 base to trimming and J lost 2 bases, with 13 bases between them. In DNA form, the CDR3 reads TGTGCCAGCAGCTTGAACATCCCCGGAGGCAATCAGCCCCAGCATTTT. This gives the protein CASSLNIPGGNQPQHF.

On this clone: No conserved phenylalanine or tryptophan is present at the end of the CDR3, so a read error is the likely explanation. This chain uses TRBV28 with TRBJ1-6; TRBD1 is a possible D gene (6 bases). Germline V gene lookup returns CDR1 MDHEN and CDR2 SYDVKM. The CDR3 extends over 17 amino acids. V dropped 11 bases and J dropped 0 bases, with 20 bases sitting between them. CDR3 sequence reads: CAARAERGSSYNSPLHL. CDR3 nucleotide sequence: TGTGCCGCAAGGGCAGAGAGGGGGAGCTCCTATAATTCACCCCTCCACCTT.

The rearrangement uses TRBV2 and TRBJ2-5; TRBD2 is a possible D gene (5 bases). V dropped 7 bases and J dropped 2 bases, with 11 bases sitting between them. CDR3 size: 13 residues. Germline-derived CDR1 and CDR2 are SNHLY and FYNNEI. The CDR3 loop is CASKGGEQETQYF. The CDR3 DNA sequence: TGTGCCAGCAAAGGTGGGGAGCAAGAGACCCAGTACTTC.

V is TRBV7-2 and J is TRBJ1-2, with D tentatively TRBD1 (6 bases). The germline V gene encodes CDR1 SGHTA and CDR2 FQGNSA. The CDR3 covers 15 residues. V lost 1 base and J lost 3, with 12 bases in between. The CDR3 sequence: CASSLVGGQDYGYTF. The CDR3 DNA reads TGTGCCAGCAGCTTAGTGGGGGGGCAGGACTATGGCTACACCTTC.

The chain employs TRBV6-1 and TRBJ2-1; TRBD1 is a possible D gene (8 bases). The V gene lost 11 bases and the J gene lost 5 bases, with 16 bases spanning the gap. The CDR3 totals 13 residues. The germline gives CDR1 MNHNS, CDR2 SASEGT. The DNA for the CDR3 is TGTGCCTTCGGGGGGACAGGACACAATGAGCAGTTCTTC. This sequence encodes CAFGGTGHNEQFF.

The chain carries TRBV28 and TRBJ2-3; TRBD2 aligns across 7 bases. Germline lookup yields CDR1 MDHEN and CDR2 SYDVKM. V was pared by 6 bases and J by 4 bases, with 4 bases of the junction left unmatched. This CDR3 has 13 amino acids. The CDR3 DNA is TGTGCCAGCAGGGGCGGGAGCGCAGATACGCAGTATTTT. Protein: CASRGGSADTQYF.

The chain has TRBV5-1 and TRBJ1-1; D is uncertain. CDR1 and CDR2 from the germline V gene are SGHRS and YFSETQ. V was shortened by 3 bases and J by 1 base, with 19 bases between the two germline ends. There are 17 residues in the CDR3. CDR3 in amino acids: CASSSSVNPTPNTEAFF. CDR3 sequence (DNA): TGCGCCAGCAGCTCCTCAGTAAACCCGACTCCGAACACTGAAGCTTTCTTT.

In its sample, this clone was seen a few times. The chain links TRBV11-3 to TRBJ2-6; D ambiguous. Germline CDR1 SGHNT, CDR2 YENEEA. The CDR3 has 15 residues. V was pared by 1 base and J by 1 base, with 5 bases between. The CDR3: CASSLVLSGANVLTF. As DNA, the CDR3 is TGTGCCAGCAGCTTAGTCCTTTCTGGGGCCAACGTCCTGACTTTC.

This clone came up a few times. This rearrangement joins TRBV6-4 to TRBJ1-5; 8 bases are shared with TRBD1. The junction had 3 bases not matched to a gene; V was cut back by 5 bases and J by 0 bases. Germline-derived CDR1 and CDR2 are MRHNA and SNTAGT. This CDR3 has 15 residues. The CDR3 here is CASSLTGDSNQPQHF. CDR3 coding DNA: TGTGCCAGCAGTCTGACAGGGGATAGCAATCAGCCCCAGCATTTT.